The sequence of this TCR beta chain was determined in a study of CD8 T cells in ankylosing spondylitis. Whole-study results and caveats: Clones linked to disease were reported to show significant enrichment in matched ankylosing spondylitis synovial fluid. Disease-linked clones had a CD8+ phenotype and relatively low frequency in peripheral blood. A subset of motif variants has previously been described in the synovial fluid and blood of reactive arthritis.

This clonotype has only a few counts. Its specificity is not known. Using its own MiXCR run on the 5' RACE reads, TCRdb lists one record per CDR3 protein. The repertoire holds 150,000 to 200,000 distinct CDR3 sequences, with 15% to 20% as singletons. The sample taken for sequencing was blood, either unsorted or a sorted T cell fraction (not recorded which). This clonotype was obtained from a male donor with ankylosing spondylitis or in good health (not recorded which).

This CDR3 is CASSSPAAVYNEQFF. The CDR3 bases are TGTGCCAGCAGTTCCCCCGCGGCAGTCTACAATGAGCAGTTCTTC. The genes are TRBV28 and TRBJ2-1, with D hard to call. The V gene lost 4 bases and the J gene lost 3 bases, with 13 bases spanning the gap. The CDR3 runs 15 residues. CDR1 MDHEN and CDR2 SYDVKM come from the germline V gene.